What follows are 30 T cell receptor beta chains derived from one specimen sequenced in a study of T-cell memory formation after mild COVID-19. TCRdb re-derived calls from the 5' RACE reads in MiXCR, one entry per CDR3 protein. The top ten clones hold about 8.1% of a sample with 550,000 to 700,000 distinct CDR3 sequences, 15% to 20% of them seen once. Sequenced sample: PBMCs or a T cell subset sorted from them (not recorded which). All receptors derive from an adult woman who had mild COVID-19 (a few samples of this study predate the infection). Cell type and time point are not known.

This clonotype was recorded a few times. The chain uses TRBV7-3 and TRBJ2-5, with unresolved D. The J call may not be correct, given that the DNA end is closer to TRBJ2-3. The CDR3 is made up of 12 amino acids. The germline CDR1 and CDR2 sequences are SGHTA and FQGTGA. Written as DNA, the CDR3 is TGTGCCAGCTCCTATGGACCGGAGACGCAGTATTTT. Protein: CASSYGPETQYF.

The chain recombines TRBV24-1 with TRBJ2-2; 7 bases are shared with TRBD2. The CDR3 is 18 amino acids. V was pared by 6 bases and J by 7 bases, with 19 bases of the junction left unmatched. CDR1 is KGHDR, CDR2 SFDVKD, per germline. CDR3 loop: CATSPYLGREQYGGELFF. The CDR3 nucleotides read TGTGCCACCAGTCCCTACCTTGGGCGGGAGCAATATGGCGGGGAGCTGTTTTTT.

This CDR3 reads CSARGASEYNEQFF. CDR3 DNA sequence: TGCAGTGCTAGAGGGGCTAGCGAGTACAATGAGCAGTTCTTC. V gene TRBV20-1 combines with J gene TRBJ2-1; tentative D call: TRBD2 (6 bases). The CDR3 loop spans 14 amino acids. V lost 1 base and J lost 4, with 11 bases in between. CDR1 and CDR2 (germline): DFQATT, SNEGSKA (reference sequence).

In its sample, this clonotype was seen a few times. The chain employs TRBV9 and TRBJ2-7; possibly TRBD1 for D (7 bases). Germline assignment: CDR1 SGDLS and CDR2 YYNGEE. The CDR3 spans 15 residues. The V and J ends lost 4 bases and 2 bases respectively, with 16 bases between them. The DNA for the CDR3 is TGTGCCAGCAGCCCCCTGGAGGGGGCCGCCTACGAGCAGTACTTC. It encodes CASSPLEGAAYEQYF.

This clonotype was seen only a few times. The CDR3 region has the DNA TGCGCCAGCAGCCTGGGACAGAAAACAACTAATGAAAAACTGTTTTTT. Its protein product is CASSLGQKTTNEKLFF. The V and J genes are TRBV5-1 and TRBJ1-4; 7 bases are a match to TRBD1. The trim removed 4 bases at V and 0 bases at J, leaving 6 bases unmatched. Germline lookup yields CDR1 SGHRS and CDR2 YFSETQ. The CDR3 has 16 residues. The full variable domain, with the rest looked up from reference TRBV5-1 and TRBJ1-4, is KAGVTQTPRYLIKTRGQQVTLSCSPISGHRSVSWYQQTPGQGLQFLFEYFSETQRNKGNFPGRFSGRQFSNSRSEMNVSTLELGDSALYLCASSLGQKTTNEKLFFGSGTQLSVL.

This chain connects TRBV6-5 to TRBJ2-4; D remains unclear. Germline loops: CDR1 MNHEY, CDR2 SVGAGI. The CDR3 is 20 residues long. V was clipped by 0 bases and J by 1 base, with 22 bases between them. The CDR3 nucleotides are TGTGCCAGCAGTTACTCGTTTCCCCGGGCAGGAGATTCCGCCAAAAACATTCAGTACTTC. The encoded protein is CASSYSFPRAGDSAKNIQYF.

This chain connects TRBV6-5 to TRBJ2-1; 8 positions agree with TRBD2. The CDR3 has 16 residues. Germline CDR1 reads MNHEY; CDR2 reads SVGAGI. The V segment lost 0 bases and the J segment 6 bases; nucleotides outside the gene matches: 7. The CDR3 region is CASSYSRLAGLNEQFF. The CDR3 nucleotides are TGTGCCAGCAGTTACTCGAGATTAGCGGGGCTCAATGAGCAGTTCTTC.

The chain couples TRBV12-3 or TRBV12-4 to TRBJ1-2; a weak D match, TRBD1 (5 bases). The CDR3 is 13 amino acids. Trimming removed 5 bases from V and 8 bases from J, with 15 bases in between. The CDR3 is CASSRTGDRGYTF. In DNA, the CDR3 is TGTGCCAGCAGTCGAACAGGTGACCGGGGCTACACCTTC.

This clonotype was detected only a few times. This sequence joins TRBV5-5 and TRBJ1-1; TRBD1 is a possible D gene (5 bases). Germline V gene lookup returns CDR1 SGHKS and CDR2 YYEKEE (reference sequence). Trimming removed 4 bases at V and 1 base at J, with 14 bases between. This CDR3 region has 15 residues. The DNA for the CDR3 is TGTGCCAGCAGCCTGCAATTGCAGGGGAACACTGAAGCTTTCTTT. Protein: CASSLQLQGNTEAFF.

The genes are TRBV5-1 and TRBJ1-5; 8 bases line up with TRBD1. Germline trimming cut 4 bases from V and 2 bases from J; bases unmatched to any gene: 2. Germline CDR1 reads SGHRS; CDR2 reads YFSETQ. The CDR3 spans 14 residues. CDR3 amino acids: CASSETGGNQPQHF. Written as DNA, the CDR3 is TGCGCCAGCAGCGAGACAGGGGGCAATCAGCCCCAGCATTTT. The whole variable domain, remainder taken from reference TRBV5-1 and TRBJ1-5, is KAGVTQTPRYLIKTRGQQVTLSCSPISGHRSVSWYQQTPGQGLQFLFEYFSETQRNKGNFPGRFSGRQFSNSRSEMNVSTLELGDSALYLCASSETGGNQPQHFGDGTRLSIL.

This clonotype was found a few times. V is TRBV20-1 and J is TRBJ2-1, with 8 bases fitting TRBD2. The CDR3 length is 15 residues. J gave up 0 bases and V 5 bases, and 6 bases lay outside the gene matches. Germline CDR1 DFQATT, CDR2 SNEGSKA (reference sequence). Written as DNA, the CDR3 is TGCAGTGCTCCCCTAGCGGGTAGCTCCTACAATGAGCAGTTCTTC. Translated: CSAPLAGSSYNEQFF.

The chain couples TRBV27 to TRBJ1-1; 9 bases line up with TRBD1. V was clipped by 3 bases and J by 0 bases; unmatched bases: 14. Germline V gene lookup returns CDR1 MNHEY and CDR2 SMNVEV (reference sequence). This CDR3 contains 19 residues. As DNA, the CDR3 is TGTGCCAGCAGTTTTGTAAACAGGGGGCGCGGATTCATGAACACTGAAGCTTTCTTT. Protein product: CASSFVNRGRGFMNTEAFF.

The chain recombines TRBV19 with TRBJ1-5, with a possible D match to TRBD1 (5 bases). The CDR3 contains 14 residues. Germline V gives CDR1 LNHDA, CDR2 SQIVND (reference sequence). Between the trimmed V and J ends, which lost 2 bases and 4 bases, there was a span of 9 bases. The chain's CDR3 is CASSISGGNQPQHF. DNA for the CDR3: TGTGCCAGTAGTATAAGCGGGGGGAATCAGCCCCAGCATTTT.

This chain uses TRBV29-1 with TRBJ2-6; 7 positions agree with TRBD1. CDR3 length equals 14 residues. Germline assignment: CDR1 SQVTM and CDR2 ANQGSEA. Germline trimming cut 5 bases from V and 4 bases from J; bases unmatched to any gene: 5. The CDR3 loop is CSVPGQLGANVLTF. For the CDR3, the DNA is TGCAGCGTTCCGGGACAGCTGGGGGCCAACGTCCTGACTTTC.

Many counts were recorded for this clonotype. V and J are TRBV5-1 and TRBJ2-2, with 8 bases that match TRBD1. The length of the CDR3 is 15 residues. Germline CDR1 and CDR2: SGHRS and YFSETQ. V was clipped by 1 base and J by 7 bases; unmatched bases: 6. CDR3 region: CASSLTGGTSGELFF. CDR3 in DNA: TGCGCCAGCAGCTTGACAGGGGGGACGAGCGGGGAGCTGTTTTTT.

The chain recombines TRBV19 with TRBJ2-1; D perhaps matches TRBD1 (6 bases). The CDR3 runs 14 residues. The germline gives CDR1 LNHDA, CDR2 SQIVND (reference sequence). Between the trimmed V and J ends, which lost 5 bases and 6 bases, there was a span of 14 bases. The CDR3 DNA is TGTGCCAGTAGTCAACAGGGCAAGGGCAATGAGCAGTTCTTC. It translates to CASSQQGKGNEQFF.

V is TRBV12-3 or TRBV12-4 and J is TRBJ2-3; D ambiguous. V lost 3 bases, J lost 0 bases, and 7 bases lay in between. The CDR3 extends over 14 amino acids. Here the CDR3 DNA reads TGTGCCAGCAGTTTTCAGGTTAGCACAGATACGCAGTATTTT. Translated, it gives CASSFQVSTDTQYF.

There are a few counts of this clonotype. This sequence joins TRBV12-3 or TRBV12-4 and TRBJ2-7; D call uncertain. CDR3 size: 16 residues. Trimming shortened V by 6 bases and J by 3 bases, and 21 bases separated the two germline ends. This CDR3 reads CASSPDNSALYYEQYF. The CDR3 DNA follows: TGTGCCAGCAGCCCTGACAACTCTGCCCTATACTACGAGCAGTACTTC.

In its sample, this clonotype was seen many times. V usage is TRBV7-9 and J usage is TRBJ2-1; possible D gene TRBD1, 6 bases. Trimming took off 3 bases at V and 4 bases at J, with 16 bases between the two ends. Germline CDR1 is SEHNR and CDR2 is FQNEAQ (reference sequence). The CDR3 runs 16 residues. The CDR3 here is CASSLGSGQFYNEQFF. The CDR3 bases are TGTGCCAGCAGCTTGGGCAGTGGACAGTTTTACAATGAGCAGTTCTTC.

V gene TRBV29-1 combines with J gene TRBJ1-6; 7 bases are shared with TRBD1. The CDR3 has 13 amino acids. J lost 10 bases, V lost 4 bases, and 7 bases had no gene match. Germline V gives CDR1 SQVTM, CDR2 ANQGSEA. The CDR3 reads CSVGQGVGSPLHF. In DNA form, the CDR3 reads TGCAGCGTTGGCCAGGGGGTGGGCTCACCCCTCCACTTT. The variable domain in full, with the rest retrieved from reference TRBV29-1 and TRBJ1-6, is SAVISQKPSRDICQRGTSLTIQCQVDSQVTMMFWYRQQPGQSLTLIATANQGSEATYESGFVIDKFPISRPNLTFSTLTVSNMSPEDSSIYLCSVGQGVGSPLHFGNGTRLTVT.

There are a few counts of this clonotype. The rearrangement links TRBV3-1 to TRBJ1-1; 9 bases align to TRBD1. V was pared by 5 bases and J by 11 bases, with 9 bases of the junction left unmatched. From germline, CDR1 is LGHDT and CDR2 YNNKEL (reference sequence). The CDR3 has 13 amino acids. The CDR3 DNA follows: TGTGCCAGCAGCTCCCTGACAGGGGGGTTTGCTTTCTTT. Protein product: CASSSLTGGFAFF.

The genes are TRBV7-9 and TRBJ2-7, with 12 bases matching TRBD2. The junction had 12 bases not matched to a gene; V was cut back by 5 bases and J by 4 bases. CDR3 length: 17 residues. The germline V gene has CDR1 SEHNR and CDR2 FQNEAQ (reference sequence). CDR3 coding DNA: TGTGCCAGCAGCCACAGGAGACTAGCGGGAGTAGGGTACGAGCAGTACTTC. Translated: CASSHRRLAGVGYEQYF.

This rearrangement joins TRBV5-5 to TRBJ2-3, with TRBD2 identical over 13 bases. V was pared by 3 bases and J by 4 bases, with 11 bases of the junction left unmatched. The CDR3 is 18 residues long. Germline loops: CDR1 SGHKS, CDR2 YYEKEE (reference sequence). The CDR3 here is CASSSEGTSGALPDTQYF. The DNA for the CDR3 is TGTGCCAGCAGCTCCGAGGGGACTAGCGGGGCTTTACCAGATACGCAGTATTTT.

This clonotype was detected a few times. The V gene is TRBV6-1, the J gene TRBJ1-5; possibly TRBD1 for D (5 bases). Between the trimmed V and J ends, which lost 1 base and 4 bases, there was a span of 11 bases. This CDR3 region has 15 residues. In germline, CDR1 is MNHNS, CDR2 SASEGT. The CDR3 nucleotides are TGTGCCAGCAGTGAAGTGGGGCAAGGAAATCAGCCCCAGCATTTT. Its protein is CASSEVGQGNQPQHF.

J is TRBJ2-3 and V is TRBV15, with D perhaps assigned TRBD1 or TRBD2 (6 bases each). From germline, CDR1 is LNHNV and CDR2 YYDKDF (reference sequence). The CDR3 is 15 residues long. V gave up 3 bases and J gave up 4 bases, with 14 bases separating them. In DNA form, the CDR3 reads TGTGCCACCAGCAGCCAGGGGCCGGGGGCAGATACGCAGTATTTT. Amino acids: CATSSQGPGADTQYF.

V usage is TRBV7-2 and J usage is TRBJ1-2; possible D gene TRBD1, 6 bases. CDR3 length: 14 residues. Germline CDR1 reads SGHTA; CDR2 reads FQGNSA. V gave up 3 bases and J gave up 6 bases, with 14 bases separating them. In nucleotides, the CDR3 is TGTGCCAGCAGCTTGCTCCAGGGGCCTCATGGCTACACCTTC. It specifies CASSLLQGPHGYTF.

This clonotype was seen only a few times. This chain connects TRBV19 to TRBJ2-7, with D unresolved. There are 12 residues in the CDR3. Looked up from germline, CDR1 is LNHDA and CDR2 is SQIVND (reference sequence). V was pared by 3 bases and J by 6 bases, with 9 bases between. CDR3 sequence: CASSIELGEQYF. CDR3 coding DNA: TGTGCCAGTAGTATTGAACTGGGCGAGCAGTACTTC. Full variable domain (missing parts from reference TRBV19 and TRBJ2-7): DGGITQSPKYLFRKEGQNVTLSCEQNLNHDAMYWYRQDPGQGLRLIYYSQIVNDFQKGDIAEGYSVSREKKESFPLTVTSAQKNPTAFYLCASSIELGEQYFGPGTRLTVT.

This clonotype was seen a handful of times. The chain couples TRBV24-1 to TRBJ2-1, with a tentative D call TRBD2 (6 bases). Trimming left V 9 bases short and J 5 bases short, with 16 bases between. Germline values: CDR1 KGHDR, CDR2 SFDVKD. The CDR3 consists of 14 residues. The chain's CDR3 is CATEIGGEHNEQFF. DNA of the CDR3: TGTGCCACCGAGATCGGGGGAGAGCACAATGAGCAGTTCTTC.

The chain combines TRBV20-1 with TRBJ2-2, with 8 bases aligning to TRBD2. The CDR3 contains 15 residues. Germline CDR1 DFQATT, CDR2 SNEGSKA (reference sequence). V gave up 6 bases and J gave up 5 bases; unmatched junction bases: 11. CDR3 sequence (DNA): TGCAGTGCCGCCGGGACTAGGGGTTTAACCGGGGAGCTGTTTTTT. Residues: CSAAGTRGLTGELFF.

This clonotype was counted between two and nine times. This rearrangement joins TRBV20-1 to TRBJ2-5; 11 bases align to TRBD2. The CDR3 has 18 amino acids. J gave up 5 bases and V 1 base, and 15 bases lay outside the gene matches. Germline CDR1 is DFQATT and CDR2 is SNEGSKA (reference sequence). CDR3 sequence (DNA): TGCAGTGCTAGAGCGATTAGCGGGGGGGCCGGATCGTGGGAGACCCAGTACTTC. Translated, it gives CSARAISGGAGSWETQYF.